Listed below are T cell receptor beta chains from one sample, sequenced in a study of human T cells and chemical hapten exposure. TCRdb reprocessed the RACE reads with MiXCR, giving one entry per CDR3 protein. The top ten clones hold 1.2% of a sample with 250,000 or so distinct CDR3 sequences, 7.7% of them seen once. The sample consisted of whole blood, taken in connection with sensitization to the hapten diphenylcyclopropenone (DPC). These receptor sequences come from a man aged 18 to 29 with alopecia areata. Some clones in this sample may be carry-over from other donors' samples. Each CDR3 is given with its conserved first and last residue. The D gene is left open where the match is weak. Only some rows state a clone size, as once, few, many or a class for expanded clones.

DNA: TGTGCCAGCCATACAGCGAACACCGGGGAGCTGTTTTTT; CDR3: CASHTANTGELFF; J: TRBJ2-2; V: TRBV6-5; D: .; size: .
DNA: TGTGCCAGCAGCTTAATGACAGGGGCCGGGGAGCTGTTTTTT; CDR3: CASSLMTGAGELFF; J: TRBJ2-2; V: TRBV7-9; D: TRBD1; size: .
DNA: TGTGCCAGCAGCGTAGCGGGGACGGCCGTAACCGAGCAGTACTTC; CDR3: CASSVAGTAVTEQYF; J: TRBJ2-7; V: TRBV9; D: .; size: many
DNA: TGCAGCGCCGATAGAGACAGGGTCTCCTACAATGAGCAGTTCTTC; CDR3: CSADRDRVSYNEQFF; J: TRBJ2-1; V: TRBV29-1; D: TRBD1; size: many
DNA: TGTGCCAGCAGTGAAGCGGTGAACACCGGGGAGCTGTTTTTT; CDR3: CASSEAVNTGELFF; J: TRBJ2-2; V: TRBV6-1; D: .; size: .
DNA: TGTGCCAGCAGTTTCAGGGAGAATTCACCCCTCCACTTT; CDR3: CASSFRENSPLHF; J: TRBJ1-6; V: TRBV12-3/TRBV12-4; D: .; size: many
DNA: TGTGCCAGCAGTTTAGGATCGGTTGTACAGGGAGGCAATCAGCCCCAGCATTTT; CDR3: CASSLGSVVQGGNQPQHF; J: TRBJ1-5; V: TRBV7-2; D: .; size: few
DNA: TGTGCCAGCAGCTTAAGGACAGAGAAGAACACCGGGGAGCTGTTTTTT; CDR3: CASSLRTEKNTGELFF; J: TRBJ2-2; V: TRBV7-2; D: .; size: .
DNA: TGTGCCAGCAGCCCTCGTGAGGGGCCCGACCAAGAGACCCAGTACTTC; CDR3: CASSPREGPDQETQYF; J: TRBJ2-5; V: TRBV11-2; D: .; size: .
DNA: TGTGCCAGCAGTACCCGACAGGATAATCAGCCCCAGCATTTT; CDR3: CASSTRQDNQPQHF; J: TRBJ1-5; V: TRBV27; D: .; size: many
DNA: TGTGCCAGCAGTGAACAACAGGGGTCATATACGCAGTATTTT; CDR3: CASSEQQGSYTQYF; J: TRBJ2-3; V: TRBV2; D: TRBD1; size: .
DNA: TGTGCCAGCAGTTACAGGGGCCAACAGCCCCAGCATTTT; CDR3: CASSYRGQQPQHF; J: TRBJ1-5; V: TRBV7-2; D: TRBD1; size: few
DNA: TGTGCCAGCACCCCTCCCCGGGGGGGGAGCTCCTACGAGCAGTACTTC; CDR3: CASTPPRGGSSYEQYF; J: TRBJ2-7; V: TRBV7-9; D: TRBD2; size: few
DNA: TGTGCCAGCAGGAAACAGCGGAGGGCTGAGCAGTTCTTC; CDR3: CASRKQRRAEQFF; J: TRBJ2-1; V: TRBV28; D: .; size: .
DNA: TGCGCCAGCAGCCATTCCCAGCGGTTCCTCTCCTACGAGCAGTACTTC; CDR3: CASSHSQRFLSYEQYF; J: TRBJ2-7; V: TRBV4-1; D: .; size: many
DNA: TGTGCCAGCAGTTACTGGGGTCAGGGGGCCAACATTCAGTACTTC; CDR3: CASSYWGQGANIQYF; J: TRBJ2-4; V: TRBV6-5; D: TRBD1; size: .
DNA: TGCAGTGCTCATGGACAGTCCTACGAGCAGTACTTC; CDR3: CSAHGQSYEQYF; J: TRBJ2-7; V: TRBV20-1; D: .; size: .
DNA: TGCAGTGCCCAACCGGACAGGTACTACACTGAAGCTTTCTTT; CDR3: CSAQPDRYYTEAFF; J: TRBJ1-1; V: TRBV20-1; D: TRBD1; size: few